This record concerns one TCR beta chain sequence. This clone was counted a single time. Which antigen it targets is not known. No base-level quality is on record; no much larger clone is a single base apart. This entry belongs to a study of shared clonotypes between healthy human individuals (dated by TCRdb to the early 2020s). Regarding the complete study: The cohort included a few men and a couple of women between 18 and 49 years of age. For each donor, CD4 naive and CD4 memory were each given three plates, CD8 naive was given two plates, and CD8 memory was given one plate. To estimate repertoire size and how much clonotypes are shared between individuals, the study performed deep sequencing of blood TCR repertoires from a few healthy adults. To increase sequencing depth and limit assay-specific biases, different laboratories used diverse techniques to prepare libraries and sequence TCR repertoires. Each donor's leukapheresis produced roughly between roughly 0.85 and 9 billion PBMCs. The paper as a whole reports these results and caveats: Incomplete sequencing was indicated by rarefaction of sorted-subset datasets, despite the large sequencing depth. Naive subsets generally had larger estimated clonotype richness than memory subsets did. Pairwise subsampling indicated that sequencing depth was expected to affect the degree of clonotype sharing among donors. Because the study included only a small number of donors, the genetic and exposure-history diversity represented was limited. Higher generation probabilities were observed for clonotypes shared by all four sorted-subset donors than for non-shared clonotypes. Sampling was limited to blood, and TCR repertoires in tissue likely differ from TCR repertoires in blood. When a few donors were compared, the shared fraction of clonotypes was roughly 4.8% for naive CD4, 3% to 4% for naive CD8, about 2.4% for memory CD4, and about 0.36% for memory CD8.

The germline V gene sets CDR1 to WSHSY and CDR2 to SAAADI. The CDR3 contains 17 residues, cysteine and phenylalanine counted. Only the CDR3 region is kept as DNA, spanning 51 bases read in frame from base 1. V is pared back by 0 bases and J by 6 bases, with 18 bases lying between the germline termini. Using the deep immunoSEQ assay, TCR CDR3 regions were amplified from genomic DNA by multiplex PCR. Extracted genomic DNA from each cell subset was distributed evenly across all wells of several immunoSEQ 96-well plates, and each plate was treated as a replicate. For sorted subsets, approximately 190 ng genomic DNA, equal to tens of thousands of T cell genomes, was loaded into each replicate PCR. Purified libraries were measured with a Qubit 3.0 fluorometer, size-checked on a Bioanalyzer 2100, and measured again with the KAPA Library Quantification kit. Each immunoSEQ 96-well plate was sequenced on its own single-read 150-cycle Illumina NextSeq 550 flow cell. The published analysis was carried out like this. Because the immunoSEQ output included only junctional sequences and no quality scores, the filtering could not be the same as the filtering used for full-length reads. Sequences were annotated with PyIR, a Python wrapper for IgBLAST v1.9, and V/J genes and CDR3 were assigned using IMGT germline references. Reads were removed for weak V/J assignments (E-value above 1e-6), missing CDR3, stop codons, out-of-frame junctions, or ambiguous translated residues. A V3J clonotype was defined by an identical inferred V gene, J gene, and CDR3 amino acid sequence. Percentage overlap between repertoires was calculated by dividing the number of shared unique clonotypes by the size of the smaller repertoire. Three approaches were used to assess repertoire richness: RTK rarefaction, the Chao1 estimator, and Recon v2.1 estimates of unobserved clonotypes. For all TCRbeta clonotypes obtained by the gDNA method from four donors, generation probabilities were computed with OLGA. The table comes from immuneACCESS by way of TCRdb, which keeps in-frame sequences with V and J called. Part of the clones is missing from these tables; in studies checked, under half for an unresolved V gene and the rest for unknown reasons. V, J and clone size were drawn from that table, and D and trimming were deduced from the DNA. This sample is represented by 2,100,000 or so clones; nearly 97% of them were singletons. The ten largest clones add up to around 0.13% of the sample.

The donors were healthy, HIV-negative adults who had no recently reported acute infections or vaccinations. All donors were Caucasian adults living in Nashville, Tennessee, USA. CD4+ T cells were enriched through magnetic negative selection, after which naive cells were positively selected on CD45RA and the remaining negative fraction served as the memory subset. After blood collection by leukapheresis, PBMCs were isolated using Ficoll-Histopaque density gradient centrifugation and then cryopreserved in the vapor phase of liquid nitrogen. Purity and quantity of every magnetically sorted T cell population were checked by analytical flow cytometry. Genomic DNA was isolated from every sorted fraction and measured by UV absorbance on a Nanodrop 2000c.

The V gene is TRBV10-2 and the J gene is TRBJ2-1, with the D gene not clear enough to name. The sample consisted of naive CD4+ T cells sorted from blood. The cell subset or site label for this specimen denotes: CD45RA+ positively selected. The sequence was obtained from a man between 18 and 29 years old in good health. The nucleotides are TGCGCCAGCAGTGAGTCTTTAGGGTTCGTCACCCTCAATGAGCAGTTCTTC. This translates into CASSESLGFVTLNEQFF.